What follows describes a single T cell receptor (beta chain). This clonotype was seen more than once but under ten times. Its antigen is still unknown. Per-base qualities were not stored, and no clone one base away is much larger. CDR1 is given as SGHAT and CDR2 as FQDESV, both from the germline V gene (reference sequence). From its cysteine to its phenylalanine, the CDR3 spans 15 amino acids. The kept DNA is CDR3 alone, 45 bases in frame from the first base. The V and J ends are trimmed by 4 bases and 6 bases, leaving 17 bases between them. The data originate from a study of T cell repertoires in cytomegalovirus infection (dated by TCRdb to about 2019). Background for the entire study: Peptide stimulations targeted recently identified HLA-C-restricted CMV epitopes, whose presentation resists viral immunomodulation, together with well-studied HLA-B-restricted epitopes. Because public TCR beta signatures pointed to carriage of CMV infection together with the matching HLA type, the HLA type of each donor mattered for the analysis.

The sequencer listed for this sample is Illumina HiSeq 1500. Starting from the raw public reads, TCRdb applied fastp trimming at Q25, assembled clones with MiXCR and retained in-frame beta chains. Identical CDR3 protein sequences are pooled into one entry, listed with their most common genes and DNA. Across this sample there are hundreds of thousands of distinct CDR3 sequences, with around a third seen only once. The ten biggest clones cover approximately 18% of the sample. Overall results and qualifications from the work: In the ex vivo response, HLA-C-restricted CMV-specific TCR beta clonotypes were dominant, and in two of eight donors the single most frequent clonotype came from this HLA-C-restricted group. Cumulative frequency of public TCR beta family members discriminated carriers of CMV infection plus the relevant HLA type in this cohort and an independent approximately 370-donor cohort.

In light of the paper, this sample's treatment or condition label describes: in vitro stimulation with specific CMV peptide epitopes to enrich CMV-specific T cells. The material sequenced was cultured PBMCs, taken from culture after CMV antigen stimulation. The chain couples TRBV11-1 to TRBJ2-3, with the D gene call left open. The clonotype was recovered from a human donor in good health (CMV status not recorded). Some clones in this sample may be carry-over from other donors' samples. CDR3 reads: CASSSMKELVDTQYF. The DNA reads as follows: TGTGCCAGCAGCTCGATGAAGGAGTTGGTTGATACGCAGTATTTT.